This T cell receptor (beta chain) stems from a study of OX40 agonist ivuxolimab in advanced cancers. Study-wide context: Partial response was recorded in three patients: one hepatocellular carcinoma and two cutaneous melanoma cases. Findings and limits, study-wide: Antigen specificity of clonally expanded peripheral T cells was not established.

The sample holds one count of this clone. Its antigen remains unidentified. Germline assignment: CDR1 LGHNA and CDR2 YSLEER. The CDR3 contains 14 residues. Trimming left V 4 bases short and J 3 bases short, with 12 bases between. Libraries were prepared by immunoSEQ multiplex PCR; TCRdb keeps only in-frame clonotypes and omits some of them. The sample consists of 77,000 or so clones, approximately 95% of them appearing once. Blood specimens came from baseline, cycle 4 day 1, and cycle 7 day 1. This TCR derives from an adult with an advanced solid tumor such as melanoma, head and neck, liver or kidney cancer. The J gene is TRBJ1-1, the V gene TRBV4-3, with D unresolved. The sequencing used CD4+ or CD8+ T cells sorted from blood, collected in a trial of the OX40 agonist ivuxolimab. The CDR3 DNA reads as TGCGCCAGCAGCCCCAACCTAGGGTACACTGAAGCTTTCTTT. It yields the protein CASSPNLGYTEAFF.